Listed below are T cell receptor beta chains from one sample, sequenced in a study of blood T cell repertoires in COVID-19. The table came from immunoSEQ multiplex PCR; TCRdb's copy has only in-frame clones and leaves some out. The sample holds approximately 200,000 clones, more than 75% seen once. The sample taken for sequencing was PBMCs or T cells enriched from blood (not recorded which). Receptor source: a woman in her thirties or forties with acute COVID-19. The CDR3 runs from the conserved cysteine through the conserved F or W. The D gene is left open where the match is weak. Some rows have no size entry. The others give once, few or many, or a class for an expanded clone.

v_gene: TRBV28; j_gene: TRBJ2-7; abundance: .; d_gene: .; CDR3nt: TGTGCCTCACAGATCGGGAGTTTCGACTACGAGCAGTACTTC; CDR3aa: CASQIGSFDYEQYF
v_gene: TRBV2; j_gene: TRBJ1-1; abundance: .; d_gene: TRBD1; CDR3nt: TGTGCCAGCAGTGAAACCAGGGGGCCGAACACTGAAGCTTTCTTT; CDR3aa: CASSETRGPNTEAFF
v_gene: TRBV6-5; j_gene: TRBJ1-5; abundance: once; d_gene: .; CDR3nt: TGTGCCAGCAGTTATACAATGGGCAATCAGCCCCAGCATTTT; CDR3aa: CASSYTMGNQPQHF
v_gene: TRBV5-8; j_gene: TRBJ1-2; abundance: .; d_gene: .; CDR3nt: TGTGCCAGCAGCTGGTCGGGGGAGAGGGGCTACACCTTC; CDR3aa: CASSWSGERGYTF
v_gene: TRBV2; j_gene: TRBJ2-7; abundance: .; d_gene: TRBD2; CDR3nt: TGTGCCAGCAGTGCAGCGGGAGGGCCGGTATACGAGCAGTACTTC; CDR3aa: CASSAAGGPVYEQYF
v_gene: TRBV27; j_gene: TRBJ2-7; abundance: .; d_gene: TRBD1; CDR3nt: TGTGCCAGCAGTTACTCGACAGGGGCCTACGAGCAGTACTTC; CDR3aa: CASSYSTGAYEQYF
v_gene: TRBV30; j_gene: TRBJ1-2; abundance: .; d_gene: TRBD1; CDR3nt: TGTGCCTTCGACAGGGGTGGCTACACCTTC; CDR3aa: CAFDRGGYTF
v_gene: TRBV19; j_gene: TRBJ1-3; abundance: .; d_gene: .; CDR3nt: TGTGCCAGTAGTATTTCGGTTACGATCTCTGGAAACACCATATATTTT; CDR3aa: CASSISVTISGNTIYF
v_gene: TRBV2; j_gene: TRBJ2-3; abundance: .; d_gene: .; CDR3nt: TGTGCCAGCAGAAAGGAGATGACTACAGATACGCAGTATTTT; CDR3aa: CASRKEMTTDTQYF
v_gene: TRBV6-2/TRBV6-3; j_gene: TRBJ1-1; abundance: many; d_gene: .; CDR3nt: TGTGCCAGCAGTTACTCAGGGGGAAGGGGCACTGAAGCTTTCTTT; CDR3aa: CASSYSGGRGTEAFF
v_gene: TRBV18; j_gene: TRBJ2-2; abundance: .; d_gene: TRBD2; CDR3nt: TGTGCCAGCTCCCCACAGCGGGGCACCGGGGAGCTGTTTTTT; CDR3aa: CASSPQRGTGELFF
v_gene: TRBV7-3; j_gene: TRBJ2-2; abundance: once; d_gene: TRBD2; CDR3nt: TGTGCCAGCAGCTCCTCGGGAGGGAGAGGGGCCGGGGAGCTGTTTTTT; CDR3aa: CASSSSGGRGAGELFF
v_gene: TRBV27; j_gene: TRBJ2-2; abundance: .; d_gene: .; CDR3nt: TGTGCCAGCAAACGGAGGGCGCTATTGGACCTGAACACCGGGGAGCTGTTTTTT; CDR3aa: CASKRRALLDLNTGELFF